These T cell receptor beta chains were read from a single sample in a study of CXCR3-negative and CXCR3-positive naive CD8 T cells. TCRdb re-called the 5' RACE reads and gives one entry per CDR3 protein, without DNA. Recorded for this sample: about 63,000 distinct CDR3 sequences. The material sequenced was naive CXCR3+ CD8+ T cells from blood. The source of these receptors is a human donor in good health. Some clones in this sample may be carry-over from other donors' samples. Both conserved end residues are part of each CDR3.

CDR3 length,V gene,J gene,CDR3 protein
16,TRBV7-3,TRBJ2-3,CASSLPPGQGVDTQYF
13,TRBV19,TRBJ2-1,CASSWGSYNKQFF
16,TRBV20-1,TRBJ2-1,CSACHPGYSTGLEQFF
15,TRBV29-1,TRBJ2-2,CSVATWTANTGELFF
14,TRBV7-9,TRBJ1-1,CASSSILGGTEAFF
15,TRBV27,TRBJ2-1,CASSFLAGGPIEQFF
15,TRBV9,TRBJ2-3,CASDVQGVNTDTQYF
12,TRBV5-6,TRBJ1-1,CASSYSKTEAFF
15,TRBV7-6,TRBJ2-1,CASSSNLGDSSEQFF
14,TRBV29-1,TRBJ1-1,CSVEQPYMNTEAFF
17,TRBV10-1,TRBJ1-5,CAREDRGHRRGNQPQHF
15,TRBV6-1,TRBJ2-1,CASSSTGTGSDEQFF
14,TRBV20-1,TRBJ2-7,CSANNREISYEQYF
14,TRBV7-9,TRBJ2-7,CASSTTGTGAEQYF
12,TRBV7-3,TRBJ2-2,CASSAGYGELFF
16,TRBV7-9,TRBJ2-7,CASSLGVGQGANEQYF